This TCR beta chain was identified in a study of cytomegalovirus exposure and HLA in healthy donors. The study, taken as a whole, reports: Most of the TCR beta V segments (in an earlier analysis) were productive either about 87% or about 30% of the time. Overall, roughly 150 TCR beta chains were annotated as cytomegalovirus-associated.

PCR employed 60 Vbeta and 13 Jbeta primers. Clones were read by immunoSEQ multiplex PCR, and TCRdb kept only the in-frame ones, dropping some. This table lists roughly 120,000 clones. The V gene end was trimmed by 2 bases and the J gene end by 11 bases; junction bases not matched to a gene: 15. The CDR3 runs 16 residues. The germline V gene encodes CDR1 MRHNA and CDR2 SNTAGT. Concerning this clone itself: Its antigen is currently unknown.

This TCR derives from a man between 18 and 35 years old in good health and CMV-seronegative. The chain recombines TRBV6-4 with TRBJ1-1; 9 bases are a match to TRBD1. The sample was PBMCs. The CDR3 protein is CASSDDPTGTGNPAFF. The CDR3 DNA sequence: TGTGCCAGCAGTGACGATCCCACCGGGACAGGGAATCCGGCTTTCTTT.